The rows below give T cell receptor beta chains drawn from one sample of a study of blood T cell repertoires in COVID-19. Here immunoSEQ multiplex PCR was the method, and the copy in TCRdb shows in-frame clones only, minus some. The data contain roughly 60,000 clones, around 80% of them singletons. Specimen: peripheral blood. These receptors were obtained from a young man with COVID-19, enrolled during active disease. CDR3s include the opening cysteine and the closing phenylalanine or tryptophan. D genes are given only for firm matches. Where a row states a size, it is once, few, many or the class of an expanded clone; other rows omit it.

NA,NA,TRBJ1-2,TRBV24-1,CATSERGTSLYGYTF,TGTGCCACCAGTGAACGAGGGACATCCCTCTATGGCTACACCTTC
NA,NA,TRBJ2-3,TRBV6-2/TRBV6-3,CASSPVGILGSDTQYF,TGTGCCAGCAGCCCCGTCGGGATACTAGGGTCAGATACGCAGTATTTT
few,NA,TRBJ2-1,TRBV7-9,CASSFLEYNEQFF,TGTGCCAGCAGCTTTCTCGAGTACAATGAGCAGTTCTTC
NA,TRBD1,TRBJ2-7,TRBV5-6,CASSLRGTATYEQYF,TGTGCCAGCAGCTTGAGAGGGACAGCCACCTACGAGCAGTACTTC
NA,TRBD2,TRBJ2-7,TRBV6-5,CASMTSGRSHYEQYF,TGTGCCAGCATGACTAGCGGGAGGTCCCACTACGAGCAGTACTTC
NA,TRBD1,TRBJ2-7,TRBV10-3,CAISESGQGGYEQYF,TGTGCCATCAGTGAGTCGGGACAGGGAGGGTACGAGCAGTACTTC
many,NA,TRBJ2-2,TRBV7-2,CASSLAFSGAANTGELFF,TGTGCCAGCAGCTTAGCCTTTTCGGGAGCGGCGAACACCGGGGAGCTGTTTTTT
NA,TRBD2,TRBJ2-3,TRBV9,CASSSTSGRGDTQYF,TGTGCCAGCAGCTCGACTAGCGGGAGAGGAGATACGCAGTATTTT
NA,NA,TRBJ1-4,TRBV4-1,CASSQEGTRGATNEKLFF,TGCGCCAGCAGCCAAGAAGGCACTCGGGGTGCAACTAATGAAAAACTGTTTTTT
NA,NA,TRBJ1-5,TRBV10-3,CAIRPTGIAPQHF,TGTGCCATCAGACCGACAGGCATAGCACCACAGCATTTT
NA,NA,TRBJ1-2,TRBV29-1,CSVRGATSLNYGYTF,TGCAGCGTGCGGGGGGCGACCTCCCTCAACTATGGCTACACCTTC
once,TRBD1,TRBJ1-2,TRBV28,CASSSGTGGIGYTF,TGTGCCAGCAGCTCCGGGACAGGGGGGATTGGCTACACCTTC
once,NA,TRBJ2-5,TRBV6-6,CASIKGRGEETQYF,TGTGCCAGCATAAAAGGCAGGGGGGAAGAGACCCAGTACTTC
once,NA,TRBJ2-7,TRBV9,CASSALMAAGVYEQYF,TGTGCCAGCAGCGCCCTTATGGCGGCAGGGGTGTACGAGCAGTACTTC
NA,NA,TRBJ1-5,TRBV12-3/TRBV12-4,CASSLRQNQPQHF,TGTGCCAGCAGTCTTCGACAGAATCAGCCCCAGCATTTT
few,TRBD2,TRBJ2-1,TRBV3-1/TRBV3-2,CASSQEGQIRGRVNEQFF,TGTGCCAGCAGCCAAGAAGGTCAGATACGCGGGAGAGTCAATGAGCAGTTCTTC
few,NA,TRBJ1-2,TRBV28,CASSLPSSYGYTF,TGTGCCAGCAGTTTACCGAGTAGCTATGGCTACACCTTC
NA,TRBD1,TRBJ2-7,TRBV28,CATGTGVIEQYF,TGTGCAACCGGGACAGGGGTGATCGAGCAGTACTTC
NA,NA,TRBJ2-1,TRBV29-1,CSVRVNRDGEQFF,TGCAGCGTCCGTGTAAACAGGGACGGGGAGCAGTTCTTC
NA,TRBD1,TRBJ1-2,TRBV4-2,CASRTGQGYDDNTF,TGTGCCAGCAGGACGGGACAGGGTTATGATGACAACACCTTC
NA,NA,TRBJ2-1,TRBV5-4,CASSLEGGGVRNEQFF,TGTGCCAGCAGCCTCGAGGGCGGGGGCGTGCGCAATGAGCAGTTCTTC
few,NA,TRBJ1-2,TRBV2,CASSDRQDRGYTF,TGTGCCAGCAGTGACCGACAGGATCGGGGCTACACCTTC
NA,NA,TRBJ1-1,TRBV4-2,CASSQELAVDTEAFF,TGTGCCAGCAGCCAAGAATTGGCAGTTGACACTGAAGCTTTCTTT
NA,TRBD2,TRBJ2-7,TRBV7-9,CASSGGLAGDYEQYF,TGTGCCAGCAGCGGGGGACTAGCGGGGGACTACGAGCAGTACTTC
NA,TRBD2,TRBJ2-2,TRBV2,CASSVGGDNTGELFF,TGTGCCAGCAGTGTGGGAGGGGATAACACCGGGGAGCTGTTTTTT